The rows below give T cell receptor beta chains drawn from one sample of a study of T cells in tumors after PD-1 blockade. The protocol was immunoSEQ multiplex PCR, while the TCRdb copy is restricted to in-frame clones and leaves out a portion. The table lists 60,000 to 65,000 clones, under 80% of them singletons. The sample in question was PBMCs, obtained after anti-PD-1 treatment. Source of these receptors: a human donor with basal cell carcinoma. Each CDR3 is given with its conserved first and last residue. D genes are given only for firm matches. The size of a clone is reported for some rows only, either as once, few or many, or as a class for expanded clones.

d_call cdr3_length j_call clone_size v_call cdr3_nt cdr3_aa
NA 12 TRBJ1-2 NA TRBV2 TGTGCCAGCATCCAGGAGGTAGGGCGCTACACCTTC CASIQEVGRYTF
TRBD2 12 TRBJ2-7 NA TRBV6-4 TGTGCCAGTTGGGGGGGGGCCTACGAGCAGTACTTC CASWGGAYEQYF
NA 15 TRBJ1-2 once TRBV28 TGTGCCAGCAGTCCCCCAGGCTTAGGAGATGGGCACTACACCTTC CASSPPGLGDGHYTF
TRBD1 16 TRBJ1-2 NA TRBV6-5 TGTGCCAGCAGTTACCTTAGGACAGGGGGAGGATATGGCTACACCTTC CASSYLRTGGGYGYTF
NA 15 TRBJ2-7 NA TRBV28 TGTGCCAGCAGTTTAGGGGGCGGAAACTTTTACGAGCAGTACTTC CASSLGGGNFYEQYF
NA 13 TRBJ1-5 NA TRBV18 TGTGCCAGCTCAAACAAGGAAGATGGCCCCCAGCATTTT CASSNKEDGPQHF
NA 15 TRBJ1-5 NA TRBV7-2 TGTGCCAGCAGCTTAGGGGGTCTGGGCAATCAGCCCCAGCATTTT CASSLGGLGNQPQHF
TRBD2 15 TRBJ2-7 NA TRBV25-1 TGTGCCAGCAGTGAACCCGGGACTAGCGGGGGCCGGAAGTACTTC CASSEPGTSGGRKYF
NA 14 TRBJ1-5 NA TRBV4-1 TGCGCCAGCAGCCCCCGGGAGGGGAGTCAGCCCCAGCATTTT CASSPREGSQPQHF
TRBD2 15 TRBJ2-1 NA TRBV13 TGTGCCAGCAGGCTTCTCTTTGCGGGGGGTGGTGAGCAGTTCTTC CASRLLFAGGGEQFF
NA 15 TRBJ2-2 NA TRBV5-4 TGTGCCAGCAGTTCTACAGGGTACCTCACCGGGGAGCTGTTTTTT CASSSTGYLTGELFF
NA 16 TRBJ2-3 NA TRBV14 TGTGCCAGCAGCCAAGATACAGGGACCGTCACAGATACGCAGTATTTT CASSQDTGTVTDTQYF
TRBD1 14 TRBJ1-2 NA TRBV6-4 TGTGCCAGCAGTGACGGGGGACAGAACTATGGCTACACCTTC CASSDGGQNYGYTF
NA 14 TRBJ1-2 once TRBV13 TGTGCCAGCAGCTTAAGGTCCGGGCAGGATGGCTACACCTTC CASSLRSGQDGYTF
NA 13 TRBJ2-2 once TRBV10-1 TGCGCCAGCAGTGAGCTCAGCGACGGGGAGCTGTTTTTT CASSELSDGELFF
NA 15 TRBJ2-5 NA TRBV19 TGTGCCAGTAGTACATACGGGACCAATAGGGAGACCCAGTACTTC CASSTYGTNRETQYF
NA 14 TRBJ1-4 NA TRBV5-1 TGCGCCAGCAGCTTGTCCACCCATAATGAAAAACTGTTTTTT CASSLSTHNEKLFF
TRBD1 16 TRBJ1-2 NA TRBV28 TGTGCCAGCAGGACGCCTCCCGGGACAGGTGGGCATGGCTACACCTTC CASRTPPGTGGHGYTF
NA 13 TRBJ2-7 few TRBV3-1/TRBV3-2 TGTGCCAGCAGCCCAACCCCGGATCTCGAGCAGTACTTC CASSPTPDLEQYF
NA 11 TRBJ2-7 NA TRBV30 TGTGCCTGGAATTGGGGTTACGAGCAGTACTTC CAWNWGYEQYF
NA 14 TRBJ1-4 NA TRBV27 NA CASSSSVWGEKLFF
NA 15 TRBJ2-1 NA TRBV10-1 TGCGCCAGCAGTGAGTACAGCGGCTCCTACAATGAGCAGTTCTTC CASSEYSGSYNEQFF
TRBD1 15 TRBJ1-1 NA TRBV10-2 TGCGCCAGCAACGAAGGCGACAGGGGTAACACTGAAGCTTTCTTT CASNEGDRGNTEAFF
TRBD1 14 TRBJ1-4 few TRBV6-5 TGTGCCAGCACCGGACAGGGTCTGGGCGAAAAACTGTTTTTT CASTGQGLGEKLFF
NA 13 TRBJ1-1 NA TRBV2 TGTGCCAGCAGTGAGTGGGGGACCACTGAAGCTTTCTTT CASSEWGTTEAFF
NA 11 TRBJ2-5 NA TRBV30 TGTGCCTGGAGTGCAACGGAGACCCAGTACTTC CAWSATETQYF
NA 16 TRBJ2-2 NA TRBV14 TGTGCCAGCAGCTCAGGGGAACAGGTGATCACCGGGGAGCTGTTTTTT CASSSGEQVITGELFF
TRBD1 15 TRBJ1-5 NA TRBV30 TGTGCCTTCGTCGGACAGGGGGAAAGCAATCAGCCCCAGCATTTT CAFVGQGESNQPQHF
NA 15 TRBJ2-3 NA TRBV14 TGTGCCAGCAGCCATACGAGCCTTGGCACAGATACGCAGTATTTT CASSHTSLGTDTQYF